Shown below are 15 T cell receptor beta chains from a single sample sequenced in a study of blood T cell repertoires in COVID-19. The method was immunoSEQ multiplex PCR; TCRdb's version includes in-frame clones alone and lacks a portion of them. The table records under 150,000 clones, more than 60% of them present only once. Source material: peripheral blood. These receptors all come from a woman in her sixties or seventies with acute or convalescent COVID-19.

The table lists this clone with a few counts. V usage is TRBV5-4 and J usage is TRBJ2-7; 8 nucleotides align to TRBD1. Germline CDR1 reads SGHNT; CDR2 reads YYREEE (reference sequence). The V gene end was trimmed by 4 bases and the J gene end by 5 bases; junction bases not matched to a gene: 5. There are 13 residues in the CDR3. The CDR3 loop is CASSGQGAHEQYF. For the CDR3, the DNA is TGTGCCAGCAGCGGGCAGGGGGCACACGAGCAGTACTTC.

The chain joins TRBV28 to TRBJ1-2; D may be TRBD1 (5 bases). There are 14 residues in the CDR3. The V gene's germline CDR1 is MDHEN and CDR2 SYDVKM. V lost 1 base and J 10 bases, leaving 16 bases between the germline ends. CDR3 sequence: CASSLSAVARDYTF. For the CDR3, the DNA is TGTGCCAGCAGTTTATCTGCGGTCGCCAGGGACTACACCTTC.

A few counts support this clone. J is TRBJ2-1 and V is TRBV24-1; 11 nucleotides agree with TRBD2. V lost 5 bases and J lost 5; bases outside the gene matches: 7. The V gene's germline CDR1 is KGHDR and CDR2 SFDVKD. The CDR3 totals 16 residues. The CDR3 nucleotides read TGTGCCACCAGTGCTCCCGGGGGACTAGCGGACAATGAGCAGTTCTTC. Translated: CATSAPGGLADNEQFF.

This chain uses TRBV19 with TRBJ2-3; TRBD1 matches 7 bases. The CDR3 is made up of 15 amino acids. With 5 bases clipped from V and 4 bases from J, the junction kept 9 bases outside the gene matches. Germline V gene lookup returns CDR1 LNHDA and CDR2 SQIVND (reference sequence). The CDR3 reads CASSGKTGFADTQYF. For the CDR3, the DNA is TGTGCCAGTAGTGGAAAGACAGGGTTTGCAGATACGCAGTATTTT.

For the CDR3, the DNA is TGTGCCATCAGTGAGTCTGCGGGGCAGGTAAACACCGGGGAGCTGTTTTTT. It yields the protein CAISESAGQVNTGELFF. The J gene is TRBJ2-2, the V gene TRBV10-3; D may be TRBD2 (6 bases). Germline V lookup: CDR1 ENHRY, CDR2 SYGVKD. The V gene lost 0 bases and the J gene lost 2 bases, with 13 bases spanning the gap. The CDR3 extends over 17 amino acids.

The V gene is TRBV29-1, the J gene TRBJ2-7; a weak D match, TRBD1 (6 bases). The germline gives CDR1 SQVTM, CDR2 ANQGSEA. The V end lost 6 bases, the J end lost 0 bases, and 9 bases lay between the germline ends. CDR3 length: 12 residues. CDR3 in DNA: TGCAGCGTCCGGGACAACTCCTACGAGCAGTACTTC. It is translated as CSVRDNSYEQYF.

The chain carries TRBV9 and TRBJ2-3, with D unclear. Trimming shortened V by 0 bases and J by 0 bases, and 11 bases separated the two germline ends. This CDR3 has 16 residues. Germline loops: CDR1 SGDLS, CDR2 YYNGEE. The CDR3, as DNA: TGTGCCAGCAGCGTAGGGCCCGTTCTTAGCACAGATACGCAGTATTTT. It translates to CASSVGPVLSTDTQYF.

For this clone: Its ends do not fully match the called genes, so a read error is possible. This chain links TRBV6-6 with TRBJ2-4; 9 nucleotides match TRBD1. Germline V gives CDR1 MNHNY, CDR2 SVGAGI (reference sequence). The CDR3 runs 11 residues. The CDR3 loop is CASSTGQGIDF. CDR3 nucleotides: TGTGCCAGCAGTACCGGACAGGGGATAGACTTC.

The rearrangement uses TRBV6-5 and TRBJ1-6; D gene uncertain. The CDR3 sequence is 13 residues long. V dropped 5 bases and J dropped 3 bases, with 5 bases sitting between them. Germline V gives CDR1 MNHEY, CDR2 SVGAGI. CDR3 in amino acids: CASSRVYNSPLHF. In nucleotides, the CDR3 is TGTGCCAGCAGTCGGGTCTATAATTCACCCCTCCACTTT.

J is TRBJ1-2 and V is TRBV6-5; weak D call: TRBD1 (5 bases). The CDR3 runs to 15 residues. V lost 2 bases and J 1 base, leaving 11 bases between the germline ends. Germline CDR1 reads MNHEY; CDR2 reads SVGAGI. Here the CDR3 DNA reads TGTGCCAGCAGTTACGGCAGGGTAGATAACTATGGCTACACCTTC. It encodes CASSYGRVDNYGYTF.

This clone was recorded once. The V gene is TRBV5-5, the J gene TRBJ2-7; 9 nucleotides agree with TRBD2. V lost 4 bases to trimming and J lost 3 bases; unmatched junction nucleotides: 17. Germline V gene sequence: CDR1 SGHKS, CDR2 YYEKEE (reference sequence). The CDR3 extends over 18 amino acids. CDR3 in amino acids: CASSPAFSGRGFGYEQYF. The CDR3 DNA reads TGTGCCAGCAGCCCTGCCTTTAGCGGGAGAGGCTTTGGCTACGAGCAGTACTTC. The variable domain in full, completed from reference TRBV5-5 and TRBJ2-7, reads DAGVTQSPTHLIKTRGQQVTLRCSPISGHKSVSWYQQVLGQGPQFIFQYYEKEERGRGNFPDRFSARQFPNYSSELNVNALLLGDSALYLCASSPAFSGRGFGYEQYFGPGTRLTVT.

This clone was observed once. The chain is built from TRBV10-3 and TRBJ2-7; 8 nucleotides line up with TRBD1. CDR3 length: 14 amino acids. The V and J ends lost 4 bases and 2 bases, in that order; junction bases with no gene match: 4. Germline assignment: CDR1 ENHRY and CDR2 SYGVKD. CDR3 bases: TGTGCCATCAGTGCCCGACAGGGGACCTACGAGCAGTACTTC. The encoded protein is CAISARQGTYEQYF.

The chain couples TRBV9 to TRBJ2-1, with 13 bases aligning to TRBD2. V gave up 4 bases and J gave up 2 bases; unmatched junction bases: 3. The CDR3 covers 16 residues. Germline V lookup: CDR1 SGDLS, CDR2 YYNGEE. The chain's CDR3 is CASSPGTSGAYNEQFF. DNA of the CDR3: TGTGCCAGCAGCCCAGGGACTAGCGGGGCCTACAATGAGCAGTTCTTC.

This clone was observed a single time. The chain carries TRBV2 and TRBJ1-2; 7 positions agree with TRBD1. CDR3 length equals 13 residues. Trimming removed 6 bases from V and 4 bases from J; junction bases left unmatched: 5. Germline CDR1 SNHLY, CDR2 FYNNEI. DNA for the CDR3: TGTGCCAGCAGCGAACAGGGGTCCTATGGCTACACCTTC. Translation: CASSEQGSYGYTF.

The chain is built from TRBV4-1 and TRBJ1-6, with 9 positions matching TRBD1. The CDR3 contains 19 residues. V dropped 0 bases and J dropped 0; count of bases not matched to a gene: 6. Germline assignment: CDR1 MGHRA and CDR2 YSYEKL. CDR3 bases: TGCGCCAGCAGCCAAGATGGCGACAGGGGGAGCTCCTATAATTCACCCCTCCACTTT. It translates to CASSQDGDRGSSYNSPLHF.